This TCR beta chain was captured by sequencing in a study of T cell responses to AZD1222 COVID-19 vaccine. As for the study in general: Both about-4-week and about-12-week second-dose recipients were combined.

Worth noting for this clone: The target antigen is unknown.

Study-level points and caveats: Spike was spanned by vaccine-associated CD4 TCRs, which were dominant at 160-218 and 743-854.

Germline V gene sequence: CDR1 KGHSH, CDR2 LQKENI. Trimming took off 8 bases at V and 0 bases at J, with 8 bases between the two ends. There are 14 residues in the CDR3. Profiled with immunoSEQ multiplex PCR; TCRdb holds only in-frame clones, not every one. The repertoire holds under 150,000 clones, around nine tenths seen once, with around 7.8% in the top ten. The specimen was peripheral blood, collected on day 0 of AZD1222 vaccination. This TCR came from an adult in good health. The chain has TRBV18 and TRBJ1-6; D ambiguous. The CDR3 DNA is TGTGCCAGCGGCGGGAACTCCTATAATTCACCCCTCCACTTT. This translates into CASGGNSYNSPLHF.